The rows below give T cell receptor beta chains drawn from one sample of a study of T cell changes during pregnancy in multiple sclerosis. Assay: immunoSEQ multiplex PCR; the TCRdb copy retains only in-frame clones and omits some. The sample shows under 110,000 clones, roughly nine tenths of them seen only once. Sequences were derived from peripheral blood, sampled before pregnancy. The source is a female donor with multiple sclerosis, enrolled in a pregnancy study. CDR3s include the opening cysteine and the closing phenylalanine or tryptophan. Each record gives: V gene, clone size, J gene, D gene, CDR3 protein, CDR3 DNA. The D gene is left open where the match is weak. A row's size may be missing; if present it is once, few, many or a size class.

TRBV7-2	NA	TRBJ1-1	NA	CASTLGSYTEAFF	TGTGCCAGCACGTTGGGCAGCTACACTGAAGCTTTCTTT
TRBV7-2	NA	TRBJ1-2	NA	CASSLDSSGNYGYTF	TGTGCCAGCAGCTTAGACAGCTCGGGAAACTATGGCTACACCTTC
TRBV11-2	NA	TRBJ2-3	NA	CASSFHSPTDTQYF	TGTGCCAGCAGCTTCCATTCCCCCACAGATACGCAGTATTTT
TRBV25-1	few	TRBJ1-5	NA	CASSERGIYQPQHF	TGTGCCAGCAGTGAAAGGGGGATATATCAGCCCCAGCATTTT
TRBV23-1	NA	TRBJ2-4	TRBD1	CASSPVGQGAKNIQYF	TGCGCCAGCAGTCCCGTCGGACAGGGAGCCAAAAACATTCAGTACTTC
TRBV29-1	NA	TRBJ1-2	NA	CSAGGTRGDGYTF	TGCAGCGCTGGGGGGACGCGGGGGGATGGCTACACCTTC
TRBV10-3	NA	TRBJ1-1	NA	CAIKAGVQTDTEAFF	TGTGCCATCAAGGCCGGGGTTCAAACTGATACTGAAGCTTTCTTT
TRBV4-3	NA	TRBJ1-1	NA	CASSHHISQAKNTEAFF	TGCGCCAGCAGCCATCACATCAGCCAGGCGAAGAACACTGAAGCTTTCTTT
TRBV6-1	NA	TRBJ2-5	NA	CASSVRRGVVEETQYF	TGTGCCAGCAGTGTCAGAAGGGGTGTAGTTGAAGAGACCCAGTACTTC
TRBV7-2	NA	TRBJ2-7	NA	CASSLMIGVSASYEQYF	TGTGCCAGCAGCTTAATGATTGGAGTTAGCGCCTCCTACGAGCAGTACTTC
TRBV19	NA	TRBJ1-5	NA	CASRTNRQPQHF	TGTGCCAGTAGGACCAACAGGCAGCCCCAGCATTTT
TRBV4-3	NA	TRBJ2-5	TRBD2	CASSQDRLAGKETQYF	TGCGCCAGCAGCCAAGACCGACTAGCGGGGAAAGAGACCCAGTACTTC
TRBV27	NA	TRBJ2-2	NA	CASKQANTGELFF	TGTGCCAGCAAACAAGCGAACACCGGGGAGCTGTTTTTT
TRBV7-3	NA	TRBJ2-1	TRBD1	CASSLTSDRGNNEQFF	TGTGCCAGCAGCTTAACATCGGACAGGGGCAACAATGAGCAGTTCTTC
TRBV11-3	NA	TRBJ2-7	NA	CASSRTTNPSGEQYF	TGTGCCAGCAGCCGAACCACTAATCCCTCTGGAGAGCAGTACTTC
TRBV7-9	NA	TRBJ1-2	NA	CASSLSGEVGYTF	TGTGCCAGCAGCCTCTCAGGGGAAGTAGGCTACACCTTC
TRBV18	NA	TRBJ2-5	NA	CASSPSPGEQETQYF	TGTGCCAGCTCACCATCCCCGGGGGAACAAGAGACCCAGTACTTC
TRBV15	NA	TRBJ2-5	NA	CATARGQETQYF	TGTGCCACCGCAAGGGGCCAAGAGACCCAGTACTTC
TRBV18	NA	TRBJ2-1	NA	CASSRTYAEYEQFF	TGTGCCAGCTCACGAACTTACGCCGAGTATGAGCAGTTCTTC
TRBV19	NA	TRBJ2-1	TRBD2	CASSIGTSGIWNEQFF	TGTGCCAGTAGTATCGGGACTAGCGGGATATGGAATGAGCAGTTCTTC
TRBV9	NA	TRBJ2-5	TRBD2	CASSVGDIAGTGETQYF	TGTGCCAGCAGCGTGGGTGATATAGCGGGGACGGGGGAGACCCAGTACTTC
TRBV6-5	NA	TRBJ1-4	TRBD1	CASRKPGQVEKLFF	TGTGCCAGCAGAAAGCCGGGACAGGTTGAAAAACTGTTTTTT
TRBV6-6	NA	TRBJ1-5	TRBD1	CASRSRQGDQPQHF	TGTGCCAGCAGATCCCGACAGGGTGATCAGCCCCAGCATTTT
TRBV19	NA	TRBJ2-3	TRBD1	CASSTPPGQGLDTQYF	TGTGCCAGTAGTACTCCCCCGGGACAGGGACTAGATACGCAGTATTTT
TRBV10-1	NA	TRBJ1-1	NA	CASIRQPTGNTEAFF	TGCGCCAGCATCCGACAGCCAACGGGGAACACTGAAGCTTTCTTT
TRBV4-2	NA	TRBJ2-3	NA	CASSQVRAAGTDTQYF	TGTGCCAGCAGCCAAGTCCGTGCGGCCGGCACAGATACGCAGTATTTT
TRBV28	NA	TRBJ1-1	TRBD1	CASRSGTVTEAFF	TGTGCCAGCAGATCCGGGACAGTTACTGAAGCTTTCTTT
TRBV14	NA	TRBJ2-1	TRBD2	CASSSSSGRAGQFF	TGTGCCAGCAGCTCTTCTAGCGGGAGGGCCGGGCAGTTCTTC
TRBV12-5	NA	TRBJ1-4	TRBD1	CASGPAGTGGEKLFF	TGTGCTAGTGGACCCGCCGGGACAGGGGGCGAAAAACTGTTTTTT
TRBV9	NA	TRBJ1-3	TRBD1	CASSAPGTGFGNTIYF	TGTGCCAGCAGCGCCCCAGGGACAGGGTTTGGAAACACCATATATTTT
TRBV10-3	NA	TRBJ1-4	NA	CAISESAGGEKLFF	TGTGCCATCAGTGAGTCAGCGGGAGGGGAAAAACTGTTTTTT
TRBV9	NA	TRBJ2-7	TRBD1	CASSVGGQGDSYEQYF	TGTGCCAGCAGCGTAGGGGGACAGGGGGACTCCTACGAGCAGTACTTC
TRBV30	NA	TRBJ1-4	TRBD1	CAWTGTVLNEKLFF	TGTGCCTGGACCGGGACAGTACTAAATGAAAAACTGTTTTTT
TRBV10-3	NA	TRBJ1-2	NA	CAIRFGEGNYGYTF	TGTGCCATCCGATTTGGGGAGGGAAACTATGGCTACACCTTC
TRBV6-1	many	TRBJ2-1	TRBD2	CASSERENNEQFF	TGTGCCAGCAGTGAGCGGGAGAACAATGAGCAGTTCTTC
TRBV18	NA	TRBJ1-5	NA	CASSRLNQPQHF	TGTGCCAGCTCACGCCTAAATCAGCCCCAGCATTTT
TRBV7-2	NA	TRBJ1-4	NA	CASSPISGNEKLFF	TGTGCCAGCAGCCCCATTTCGGGTAATGAAAAACTGTTTTTT
TRBV6-5	NA	TRBJ2-7	TRBD2	CASSYSGGSGTYEQYF	TGTGCCAGCAGTTACTCGGGTGGTAGCGGGACTTACGAGCAGTACTTC
TRBV30	once	TRBJ2-3	TRBD1	CAWSVSTGPLPVSAQYF	TGTGCCTGGAGTGTATCGACAGGGCCATTACCAGTAAGTGCGCAGTATTTT
TRBV5-1	NA	TRBJ2-7	NA	CASSLTGPTYEQYF	TGCGCCAGCAGCTTGACAGGTCCTACCTACGAGCAGTACTTC
TRBV19	NA	TRBJ1-3	TRBD1	CASSPDRGNTIYF	TGTGCCAGTAGTCCGGACAGGGGAAACACCATATATTTT
TRBV11-3	NA	TRBJ1-6	NA	CASSRAGVSGVGSPLHF	TGTGCCAGCAGCCGAGCGGGGGTATCAGGGGTAGGATCACCCCTCCACTTT